A selection of T cell receptor beta chains follows, all from one sample in a study of blood T cell repertoires in COVID-19. Produced via immunoSEQ multiplex PCR; TCRdb's table is partial and in-frame only. The table lists about 140,000 clones, 75% to 90% of them singletons. Sequenced sample: peripheral blood. Every receptor here comes from a woman aged 55-69 years with active COVID-19. Each CDR3 is given with its conserved first and last residue. D genes are given only for firm matches. Rows give clone size only sometimes, using once, few, many, or a class for an expanded clone.

d_call: .; clone_size: .; cdr3_length: 15; j_call: TRBJ1-1; v_call: TRBV6-2/TRBV6-3; cdr3_aa: CASSRPGTIGTEAFF; cdr3_nt: TGTGCCAGCAGTAGACCGGGAACGATCGGCACTGAAGCTTTCTTT
d_call: TRBD2; clone_size: .; cdr3_length: 12; j_call: TRBJ2-3; v_call: TRBV18; cdr3_aa: CASSPAGGGGYF; cdr3_nt: TGTGCCAGCTCACCAGCGGGAGGAGGGGGATATTTT
d_call: TRBD1; clone_size: .; cdr3_length: 15; j_call: TRBJ2-3; v_call: TRBV7-3; cdr3_aa: CASSSGRGSTDTQYF; cdr3_nt: TGTGCCAGCAGCTCGGGCAGGGGGAGCACAGATACGCAGTATTTT
d_call: TRBD1; clone_size: .; cdr3_length: 17; j_call: TRBJ2-5; v_call: TRBV3-1/TRBV3-2; cdr3_aa: CASSQPSCPGTVETQYF; cdr3_nt: TGTGCCAGCAGCCAACCCTCCTGTCCCGGGACAGTAGAGACCCAGTACTTC
d_call: TRBD2; clone_size: .; cdr3_length: 19; j_call: TRBJ2-1; v_call: TRBV28; cdr3_aa: CASSLAVRGGRLGKREQFF; cdr3_nt: TGTGCCAGCAGTTTGGCCGTTCGGGGCGGGAGACTTGGAAAGAGGGAGCAGTTCTTC
d_call: .; clone_size: .; cdr3_length: 13; j_call: TRBJ2-3; v_call: TRBV11-2; cdr3_aa: CASSLEAKDTQYF; cdr3_nt: TGTGCCAGCAGCTTAGAGGCAAAGGATACGCAGTATTTT
d_call: .; clone_size: .; cdr3_length: 13; j_call: TRBJ2-2; v_call: TRBV7-3; cdr3_aa: CASRSGNTGELFF; cdr3_nt: TGTGCCAGCAGGAGCGGGAACACCGGGGAGCTGTTTTTT
d_call: .; clone_size: once; cdr3_length: 13; j_call: TRBJ1-2; v_call: TRBV18; cdr3_aa: CASSPKQDYGYTF; cdr3_nt: TGTGCCAGCTCACCAAAACAGGACTATGGCTACACCTTC
d_call: .; clone_size: .; cdr3_length: 14; j_call: TRBJ2-7; v_call: TRBV14; cdr3_aa: CASGSGTSYYEQYF; cdr3_nt: TGTGCCAGCGGAAGTGGGACTTCGTACTACGAGCAGTACTTC
d_call: .; clone_size: .; cdr3_length: 15; j_call: TRBJ2-2; v_call: TRBV9; cdr3_aa: CASSVRQSNTGELFF; cdr3_nt: TGTGCCAGCAGCGTGCGACAGTCAAACACCGGGGAGCTGTTTTTT
d_call: TRBD2; clone_size: .; cdr3_length: 14; j_call: TRBJ2-7; v_call: TRBV6-2/TRBV6-3; cdr3_aa: CASSYLAGVYEQYF; cdr3_nt: TGTGCCAGCAGTTACCTAGCGGGAGTGTACGAGCAGTACTTC
d_call: .; clone_size: .; cdr3_length: 17; j_call: TRBJ2-4; v_call: TRBV6-1; cdr3_aa: CASSVSGGLLAKNIQYF; cdr3_nt: TGTGCCAGCAGTGTGAGCGGAGGTCTTCTAGCCAAAAACATTCAGTACTTC
d_call: .; clone_size: .; cdr3_length: 15; j_call: TRBJ2-1; v_call: TRBV4-1; cdr3_aa: CASSQDIPGYNEQFF; cdr3_nt: TGCGCCAGCAGCCAAGATATCCCAGGCTACAATGAGCAGTTCTTC
d_call: .; clone_size: .; cdr3_length: 15; j_call: TRBJ1-2; v_call: TRBV7-2; cdr3_aa: CASSLEGNPSYGYTF; cdr3_nt: TGTGCCAGCAGCTTAGAGGGGAACCCAAGCTATGGCTACACCTTC
d_call: TRBD2; clone_size: once; cdr3_length: 13; j_call: TRBJ2-1; v_call: TRBV10-1; cdr3_aa: CASSGQLAGEQFF; cdr3_nt: TGCGCCAGCAGTGGCCAACTAGCGGGGGAGCAGTTCTTC
d_call: .; clone_size: .; cdr3_length: 16; j_call: TRBJ2-6; v_call: TRBV19; cdr3_aa: CASSMGGRFGANVLTF; cdr3_nt: TGTGCCAGTAGTATGGGGGGGCGGTTTGGGGCCAACGTCCTGACTTTC
d_call: .; clone_size: .; cdr3_length: 15; j_call: TRBJ2-6; v_call: TRBV28; cdr3_aa: CASSEPLSGANVLTF; cdr3_nt: TGTGCCAGCAGTGAGCCTCTCTCTGGGGCCAACGTCCTGACTTTC
d_call: .; clone_size: .; cdr3_length: 12; j_call: TRBJ2-7; v_call: TRBV6-5; cdr3_aa: CATRRRNYEQYF; cdr3_nt: TGTGCCACGCGTAGAAGAAACTACGAGCAGTACTTC
d_call: TRBD1; clone_size: .; cdr3_length: 16; j_call: TRBJ1-1; v_call: TRBV4-3; cdr3_aa: CASSLDEGTGGTEAFF; cdr3_nt: TGCGCCAGCAGCCTAGACGAGGGGACAGGGGGCACTGAAGCTTTCTTT
d_call: TRBD1; clone_size: once; cdr3_length: 21; j_call: TRBJ2-6; v_call: TRBV19; cdr3_aa: CASSITVRDRPRVSGANVLTF; cdr3_nt: TGTGCCAGTAGTATAACCGTTCGGGACAGGCCTCGAGTCTCTGGGGCCAACGTCCTGACTTTC
d_call: TRBD2; clone_size: .; cdr3_length: 15; j_call: TRBJ2-1; v_call: TRBV28; cdr3_aa: CASSLPGSGSNEQFF; cdr3_nt: TGTGCCAGCAGTTTGCCCGGGAGCGGGAGCAATGAGCAGTTCTTC
d_call: TRBD1; clone_size: .; cdr3_length: 16; j_call: TRBJ1-1; v_call: TRBV5-5; cdr3_aa: CASSFNVWTGRTEAFF; cdr3_nt: TGTGCCAGCAGCTTTAACGTCTGGACAGGCAGAACTGAAGCTTTCTTT
d_call: TRBD2; clone_size: .; cdr3_length: 15; j_call: TRBJ2-2; v_call: TRBV5-1; cdr3_aa: CASRRLAGETGELFF; cdr3_nt: TGCGCCAGCAGGAGGCTAGCGGGAGAAACCGGGGAGCTGTTTTTT
d_call: TRBD2; clone_size: .; cdr3_length: 15; j_call: TRBJ2-7; v_call: TRBV27; cdr3_aa: CASRVLAGGPNEQYF; cdr3_nt: TGTGCCAGCAGAGTACTAGCGGGAGGGCCTAACGAGCAGTACTTC
d_call: TRBD2; clone_size: .; cdr3_length: 16; j_call: TRBJ2-1; v_call: TRBV19; cdr3_aa: CASSSSSGRSYNEQFF; cdr3_nt: TGTGCCAGTAGTTCAAGTAGCGGGAGAAGCTACAATGAGCAGTTCTTC
d_call: TRBD1; clone_size: .; cdr3_length: 14; j_call: TRBJ1-2; v_call: TRBV28; cdr3_aa: CASLDRGWSDGYTF; cdr3_nt: TGTGCCAGCTTAGACAGGGGATGGAGTGATGGCTACACCTTC
d_call: TRBD1; clone_size: once; cdr3_length: 15; j_call: TRBJ2-7; v_call: TRBV2; cdr3_aa: CASSHPGQGRREQYF; cdr3_nt: TGTGCCAGCAGCCACCCGGGACAGGGGCGTAGGGAGCAGTACTTC
d_call: .; clone_size: once; cdr3_length: 15; j_call: TRBJ1-4; v_call: TRBV18; cdr3_aa: CASSPGHSSNEKLFF; cdr3_nt: TGTGCCAGCTCACCAGGCCACAGCTCTAATGAAAAACTGTTTTTT
d_call: TRBD2; clone_size: .; cdr3_length: 13; j_call: TRBJ2-7; v_call: TRBV2; cdr3_aa: CASKLAVSYEQYF; cdr3_nt: TGTGCCAGTAAACTAGCGGTCTCCTACGAGCAGTACTTC
d_call: .; clone_size: .; cdr3_length: 13; j_call: TRBJ2-1; v_call: TRBV12-3/TRBV12-4; cdr3_aa: CASSLAPEDEQFF; cdr3_nt: TGTGCCAGCAGTTTAGCGCCGGAGGATGAGCAGTTCTTC
d_call: .; clone_size: .; cdr3_length: 15; j_call: TRBJ2-1; v_call: TRBV2; cdr3_aa: CASRKDSLSYNEQFF; cdr3_nt: TGTGCCAGCAGGAAGGACAGCCTTAGCTACAATGAGCAGTTCTTC
d_call: .; clone_size: .; cdr3_length: 16; j_call: TRBJ1-5; v_call: TRBV6-2/TRBV6-3; cdr3_aa: CASSYSISGMDQPQHF; cdr3_nt: TGTGCCAGCAGTTACTCGATATCAGGGATGGATCAGCCCCAGCATTTT
d_call: TRBD2; clone_size: .; cdr3_length: 18; j_call: TRBJ2-5; v_call: TRBV7-2; cdr3_aa: CASSWLLAGPFYQETQYF; cdr3_nt: TGTGCCAGCAGCTGGTTATTAGCGGGACCTTTTTATCAAGAGACCCAGTACTTC
d_call: TRBD1; clone_size: .; cdr3_length: 13; j_call: TRBJ2-1; v_call: TRBV5-6; cdr3_aa: CASSRQGINEQFF; cdr3_nt: TGTGCCAGCAGCCGACAGGGAATCAATGAGCAGTTCTTC
d_call: TRBD1; clone_size: few; cdr3_length: 17; j_call: TRBJ2-5; v_call: TRBV6-2/TRBV6-3; cdr3_aa: CASSRPRTGVITETQYF; cdr3_nt: TGTGCCAGCAGTCGTCCCCGGACAGGGGTAATCACGGAGACCCAGTACTTC
d_call: TRBD2; clone_size: .; cdr3_length: 15; j_call: TRBJ2-3; v_call: TRBV5-1; cdr3_aa: CASSLRTSGSDTQYF; cdr3_nt: TGCGCCAGCAGCTTGAGGACTAGCGGGAGTGATACGCAGTATTTT
d_call: TRBD1; clone_size: .; cdr3_length: 16; j_call: TRBJ1-1; v_call: TRBV5-4; cdr3_aa: CASSLRDRGLRTEAFF; cdr3_nt: TGTGCCAGCAGCCTACGGGACAGGGGGCTAAGGACTGAAGCTTTCTTT
d_call: .; clone_size: .; cdr3_length: 16; j_call: TRBJ2-6; v_call: TRBV4-1; cdr3_aa: CASSRGSGAGANVLTF; cdr3_nt: TGCGCCAGCAGCCGAGGATCGGGAGCTGGGGCCAACGTCCTGACTTTC
d_call: .; clone_size: .; cdr3_length: 14; j_call: TRBJ1-5; v_call: TRBV30; cdr3_aa: CAWSWGVGNQPQHF; cdr3_nt: TGTGCCTGGAGTTGGGGAGTGGGCAATCAGCCCCAGCATTTT
d_call: .; clone_size: once; cdr3_length: 14; j_call: TRBJ1-5; v_call: TRBV5-6; cdr3_aa: CASSTGWSNQPQHF; cdr3_nt: TGTGCCAGCAGCACCGGTTGGAGCAATCAGCCCCAGCATTTT
d_call: .; clone_size: .; cdr3_length: 16; j_call: TRBJ2-2; v_call: TRBV12-5; cdr3_aa: CASGFSSYGNTGELFF; cdr3_nt: TGTGCTAGTGGTTTTTCCTCCTACGGGAACACCGGGGAGCTGTTTTTT